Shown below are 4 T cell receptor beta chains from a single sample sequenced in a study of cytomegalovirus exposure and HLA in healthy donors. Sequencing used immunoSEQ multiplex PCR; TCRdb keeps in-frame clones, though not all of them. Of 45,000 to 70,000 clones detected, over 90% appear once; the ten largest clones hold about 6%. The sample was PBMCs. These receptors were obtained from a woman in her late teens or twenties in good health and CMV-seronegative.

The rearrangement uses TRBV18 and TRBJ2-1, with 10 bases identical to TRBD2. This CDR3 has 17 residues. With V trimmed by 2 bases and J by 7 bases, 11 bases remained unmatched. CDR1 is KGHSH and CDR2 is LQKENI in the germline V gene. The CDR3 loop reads CASSPRPGLAGENEQFF. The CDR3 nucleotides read TGTGCCAGCTCACCAAGGCCGGGGCTAGCGGGAGAGAATGAGCAGTTCTTC.

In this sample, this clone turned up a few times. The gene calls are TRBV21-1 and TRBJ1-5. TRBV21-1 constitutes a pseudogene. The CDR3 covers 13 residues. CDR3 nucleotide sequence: TGTGCCAGCAGCAAATATAGCAATCAGCCCCAGCATTTT. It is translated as CASSKYSNQPQHF.

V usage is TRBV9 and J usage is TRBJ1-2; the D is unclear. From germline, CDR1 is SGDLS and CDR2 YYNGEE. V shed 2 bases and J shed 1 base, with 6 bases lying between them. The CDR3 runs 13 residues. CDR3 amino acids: CASSVGGNYGYTF. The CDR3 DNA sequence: TGTGCCAGCAGCGTGGGAGGTAACTATGGCTACACCTTC.

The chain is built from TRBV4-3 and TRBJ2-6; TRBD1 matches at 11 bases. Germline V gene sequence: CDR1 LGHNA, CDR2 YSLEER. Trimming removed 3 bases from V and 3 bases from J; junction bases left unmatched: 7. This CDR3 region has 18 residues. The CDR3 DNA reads TGCGCCAGCAGCCAGGGCGGACAGGGGGCATATGGGGCCAACGTCCTGACTTTC. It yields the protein CASSQGGQGAYGANVLTF.